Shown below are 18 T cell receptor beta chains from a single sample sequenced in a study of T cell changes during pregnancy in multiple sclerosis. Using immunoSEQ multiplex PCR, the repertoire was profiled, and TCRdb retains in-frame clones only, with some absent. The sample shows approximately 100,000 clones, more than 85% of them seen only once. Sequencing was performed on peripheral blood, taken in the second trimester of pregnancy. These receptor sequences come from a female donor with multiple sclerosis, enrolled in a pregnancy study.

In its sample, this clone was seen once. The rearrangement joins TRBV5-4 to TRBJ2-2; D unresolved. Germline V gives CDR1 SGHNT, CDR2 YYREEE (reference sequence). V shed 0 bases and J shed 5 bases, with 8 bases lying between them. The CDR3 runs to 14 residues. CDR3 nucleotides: TGTGCCAGCAGCTTGGTGGCCGCTACCGGGGAGCTGTTTTTT. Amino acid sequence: CASSLVAATGELFF.

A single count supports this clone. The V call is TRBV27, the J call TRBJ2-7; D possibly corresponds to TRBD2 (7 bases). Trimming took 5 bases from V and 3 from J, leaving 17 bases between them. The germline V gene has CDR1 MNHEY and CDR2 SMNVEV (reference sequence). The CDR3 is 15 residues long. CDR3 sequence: CASSRPGGRNYEQYF. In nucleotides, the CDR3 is TGTGCCAGCAGTCGCCCCGGGGGGCGGAACTACGAGCAGTACTTC.

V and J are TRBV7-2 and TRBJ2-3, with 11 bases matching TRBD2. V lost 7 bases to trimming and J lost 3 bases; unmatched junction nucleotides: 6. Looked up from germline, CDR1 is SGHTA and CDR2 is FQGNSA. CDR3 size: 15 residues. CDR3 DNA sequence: TGTGCCAGCATCCGGGGGACTAGCGGTACAGATACGCAGTATTTT. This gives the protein CASIRGTSGTDTQYF.

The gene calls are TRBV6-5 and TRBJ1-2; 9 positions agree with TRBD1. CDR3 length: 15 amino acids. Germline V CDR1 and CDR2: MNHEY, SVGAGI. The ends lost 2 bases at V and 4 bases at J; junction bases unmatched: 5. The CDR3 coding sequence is TGTGCCAGCAGTTACATGACAGGGGGATCCTATGGCTACACCTTC. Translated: CASSYMTGGSYGYTF.

The CDR3 sequence is CASSLEVTGTNEKLFF. CDR3 DNA sequence: TGTGCCAGCAGCTTAGAGGTCACGGGAACTAATGAAAAACTGTTTTTT. The V and J genes are TRBV7-2 and TRBJ1-4, with D unclear. Germline CDR1 SGHTA, CDR2 FQGNSA. There are 16 residues in the CDR3. Trimming left V 1 base short and J 1 base short, with 10 bases between. The full variable domain, in which reference TRBV7-2 and TRBJ1-4 provide the parts outside the CDR3, is GAGVSQSPSNKVTEKGKDVELRCDPISGHTALYWYRQSLGQGLEFLIYFQGNSAPDKSGLPSDRFSAERTGGSVSTLTIQRTQQEDSAVYLCASSLEVTGTNEKLFFGSGTQLSVL.

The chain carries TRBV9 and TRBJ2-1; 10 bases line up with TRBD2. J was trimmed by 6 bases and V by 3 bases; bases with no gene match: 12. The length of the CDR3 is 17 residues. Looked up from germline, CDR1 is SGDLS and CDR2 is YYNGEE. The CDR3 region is CASSDPGGTSEINEQFF. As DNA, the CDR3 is TGTGCCAGCAGCGACCCGGGGGGGACTAGCGAGATCAATGAGCAGTTCTTC.

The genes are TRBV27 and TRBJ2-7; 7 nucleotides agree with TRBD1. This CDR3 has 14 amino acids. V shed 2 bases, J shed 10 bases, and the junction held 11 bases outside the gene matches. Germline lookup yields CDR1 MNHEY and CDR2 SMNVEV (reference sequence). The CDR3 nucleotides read TGTGCCAGCAGTTTAGGATCCACAGGGGAGAATCAGTACTTC. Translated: CASSLGSTGENQYF.

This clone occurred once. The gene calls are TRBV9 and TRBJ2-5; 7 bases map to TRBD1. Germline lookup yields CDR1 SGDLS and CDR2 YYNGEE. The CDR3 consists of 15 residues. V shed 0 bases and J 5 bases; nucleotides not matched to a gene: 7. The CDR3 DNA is TGTGCCAGCAGCGTAGGTGAAGGGGGCAGGGAGACCCAGTACTTC. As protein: CASSVGEGGRETQYF.

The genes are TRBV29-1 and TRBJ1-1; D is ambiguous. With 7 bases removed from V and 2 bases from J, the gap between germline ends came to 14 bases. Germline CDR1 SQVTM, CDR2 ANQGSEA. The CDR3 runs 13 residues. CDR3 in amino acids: CSGQRQANTEAFF. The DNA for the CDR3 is TGCAGCGGTCAACGGCAGGCAAACACTGAAGCTTTCTTT. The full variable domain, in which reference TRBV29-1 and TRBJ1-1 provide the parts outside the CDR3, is SAVISQKPSRDICQRGTSLTIQCQVDSQVTMMFWYRQQPGQSLTLIATANQGSEATYESGFVIDKFPISRPNLTFSTLTVSNMSPEDSSIYLCSGQRQANTEAFFGQGTRLTVV.

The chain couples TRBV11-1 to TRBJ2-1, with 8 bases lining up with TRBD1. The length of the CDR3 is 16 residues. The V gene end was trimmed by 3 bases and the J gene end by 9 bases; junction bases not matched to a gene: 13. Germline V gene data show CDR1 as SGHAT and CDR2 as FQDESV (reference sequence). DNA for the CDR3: TGTGCCAGCAGCTTCTCCAAAGACAGGGGCTTAAGTGAGCAGTTCTTC. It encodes CASSFSKDRGLSEQFF.

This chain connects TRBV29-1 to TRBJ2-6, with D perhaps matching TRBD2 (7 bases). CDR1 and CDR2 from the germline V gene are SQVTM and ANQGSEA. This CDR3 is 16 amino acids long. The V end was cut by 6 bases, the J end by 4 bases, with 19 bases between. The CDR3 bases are TGCAGCGTGTCGGGCGGCGGGGGCTCAGGGGCCAACGTCCTGACTTTC. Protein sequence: CSVSGGGGSGANVLTF. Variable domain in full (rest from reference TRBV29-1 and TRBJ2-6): SAVISQKPSRDICQRGTSLTIQCQVDSQVTMMFWYRQQPGQSLTLIATANQGSEATYESGFVIDKFPISRPNLTFSTLTVSNMSPEDSSIYLCSVSGGGGSGANVLTFGAGSRLTVL.

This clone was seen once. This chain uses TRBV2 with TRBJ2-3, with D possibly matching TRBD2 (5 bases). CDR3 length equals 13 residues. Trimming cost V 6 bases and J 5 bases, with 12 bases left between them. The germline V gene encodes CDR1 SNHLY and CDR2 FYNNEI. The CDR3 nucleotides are TGTGCCAGCAGCCAAGTGGGGAGAGATACGCAGTATTTT. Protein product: CASSQVGRDTQYF. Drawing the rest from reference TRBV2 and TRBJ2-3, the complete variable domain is EPEVTQTPSHQVTQMGQEVILRCVPISNHLYFYWYRQILGQKVEFLVSFYNNEISEKSEIFDDQFSVERPDGSNFTLKIRSTKLEDSAMYFCASSQVGRDTQYFGPGTRLTVL.

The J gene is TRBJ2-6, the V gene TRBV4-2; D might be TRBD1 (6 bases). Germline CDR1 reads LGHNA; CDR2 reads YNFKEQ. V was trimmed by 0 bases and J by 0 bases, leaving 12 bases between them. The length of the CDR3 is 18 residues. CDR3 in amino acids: CASSQDRGRGSGANVLTF. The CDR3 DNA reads TGTGCCAGCAGCCAAGACAGGGGAAGAGGCTCTGGGGCCAACGTCCTGACTTTC.

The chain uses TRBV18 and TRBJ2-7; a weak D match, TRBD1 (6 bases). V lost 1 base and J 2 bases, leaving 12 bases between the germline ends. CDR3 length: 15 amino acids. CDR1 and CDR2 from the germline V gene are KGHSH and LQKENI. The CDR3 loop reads CASSPRRRTAYEQYF. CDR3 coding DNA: TGTGCCAGCTCACCACGGAGGAGGACAGCCTACGAGCAGTACTTC.

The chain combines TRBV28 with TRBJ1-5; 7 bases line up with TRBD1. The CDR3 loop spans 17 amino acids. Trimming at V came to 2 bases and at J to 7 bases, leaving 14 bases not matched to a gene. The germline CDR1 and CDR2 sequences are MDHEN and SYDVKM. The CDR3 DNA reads TGTGCCAGCAGTTTAGTGGGTCCAGGGGGGAACGAGCAGCCCCAGCATTTT. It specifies CASSLVGPGGNEQPQHF.

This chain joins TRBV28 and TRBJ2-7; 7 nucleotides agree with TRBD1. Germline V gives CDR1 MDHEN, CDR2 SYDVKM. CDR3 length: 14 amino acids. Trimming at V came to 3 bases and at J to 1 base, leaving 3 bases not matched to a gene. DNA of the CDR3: TGTGCCAGCAGTTTCTCGGGACAGTCCTACGAGCAGTACTTC. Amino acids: CASSFSGQSYEQYF.

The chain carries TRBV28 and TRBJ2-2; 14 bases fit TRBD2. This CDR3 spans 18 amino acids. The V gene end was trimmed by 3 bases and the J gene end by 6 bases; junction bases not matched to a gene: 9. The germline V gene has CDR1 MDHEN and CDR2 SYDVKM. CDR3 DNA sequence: TGTGCCAGCAGTTTGGTTGGGACTAGCGGGAGTCGGTCCGGGGAGCTGTTTTTT. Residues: CASSLVGTSGSRSGELFF.

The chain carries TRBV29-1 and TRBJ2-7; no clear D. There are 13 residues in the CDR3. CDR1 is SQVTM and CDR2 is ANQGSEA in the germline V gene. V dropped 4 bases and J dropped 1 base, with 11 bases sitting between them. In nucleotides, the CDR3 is TGCAGCGTTGCTTATTCTGTATCCTACGAGCAGTACTTC. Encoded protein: CSVAYSVSYEQYF.